What follows are 19 T cell receptor beta chains derived from one specimen sequenced in a study of T cell responses to AZD1222 COVID-19 vaccine. Method: immunoSEQ multiplex PCR; TCRdb's copy keeps in-frame clones and lacks some. The sample lists around 110,000 clones, around 90% occurring once. This sample comprised peripheral blood, obtained on day 0 of AZD1222 vaccination. The origin of the receptors is an adult in good health.

This clone came up many times. The V gene is TRBV4-2, the J gene TRBJ1-2; the match to TRBD1 covers 7 bases. The germline V gene encodes CDR1 LGHNA and CDR2 YNFKEQ. V shed 3 bases, J shed 2 bases, and the junction held 9 bases outside the gene matches. CDR3 length equals 16 residues. CDR3 sequence: CASSQDLGDRNYGYTF. The CDR3, as DNA: TGTGCCAGCAGCCAGGACCTCGGGGACAGAAACTATGGCTACACCTTC.

V usage is TRBV29-1 and J usage is TRBJ1-2; TRBD1 matches 7 bases. Germline-derived CDR1 and CDR2 are SQVTM and ANQGSEA. The CDR3 has 13 amino acids. Unmatched junction bases numbered 6, after V lost 4 bases and J lost 4 bases. The CDR3 reads CSVVPTGVYGYTF. The CDR3 nucleotides read TGCAGCGTTGTACCAACAGGGGTCTATGGCTACACCTTC.

The CDR3 DNA sequence: TGTGCCAGCAGTTACTCGCGGGGGCTTGATGGAAACACCATATATTTT. This translates into CASSYSRGLDGNTIYF. The V and J genes are TRBV6-5 and TRBJ1-3, with D possibly matching TRBD1 (6 bases). This CDR3 is 16 amino acids long. Germline CDR1 is MNHEY and CDR2 is SVGAGI. Trimming shortened V by 0 bases and J by 3 bases, and 12 bases separated the two germline ends.

This clone was seen a handful of times. Other DNA sequences in the same sample also yield this CDR3. The chain recombines TRBV7-2 with TRBJ1-6; maybe TRBD1 (5 bases). The CDR3 contains 15 residues. Germline CDR1 is SGHTA and CDR2 is FQGNSA. V lost 5 bases, J lost 7 bases, and 15 bases lay in between. The CDR3 is CASSHGAWGNSPLHF. CDR3 sequence (DNA): TGTGCCAGCAGCCACGGGGCCTGGGGGAATTCACCCCTCCACTTT.

This CDR3 reads CASSLGGFGEQFF. The CDR3 nucleotides read TGTGCCAGCAGCTTAGGTGGTTTTGGTGAGCAGTTCTTC. The chain recombines TRBV7-3 with TRBJ2-1; D remains ambiguous. Germline lookup yields CDR1 SGHTA and CDR2 FQGTGA. This CDR3 has 13 residues. Between the trimmed V and J ends, which lost 2 bases and 9 bases, there was a span of 11 bases.

This rearrangement joins TRBV30 to TRBJ1-2; the D gene is possibly TRBD1 (6 bases). CDR3 length: 13 amino acids. V lost 0 bases and J lost 6, with 11 bases in between. Germline V lookup: CDR1 GTSNPN, CDR2 SVGIG (reference sequence). The CDR3: CAWSVGGKNGYTF. The CDR3 DNA reads TGTGCCTGGAGTGTTGGGGGCAAGAATGGCTACACCTTC.

The chain couples TRBV24-1 to TRBJ1-2; 8 nucleotides match TRBD1. Trimming removed 3 bases from V and 4 bases from J; junction bases left unmatched: 6. This CDR3 region has 15 residues. Germline loops: CDR1 KGHDR, CDR2 SFDVKD. This CDR3 is CATSDSRTGSYGYTF. CDR3 bases: TGTGCCACCAGTGATAGCCGGACAGGGAGCTATGGCTACACCTTC.

The chain joins TRBV4-2 to TRBJ2-1, with D hard to call. CDR1 and CDR2 from the germline V gene are LGHNA and YNFKEQ. The CDR3 is 15 amino acids. V lost 4 bases and J 0 bases, leaving 10 bases between the germline ends. The CDR3 loop is CASSPEESSYNEQFF. The CDR3 nucleotides read TGTGCCAGCAGCCCTGAGGAAAGCTCCTACAATGAGCAGTTCTTC.

The chain uses TRBV30 and TRBJ1-6; D gene unclear. Germline V gene lookup returns CDR1 GTSNPN and CDR2 SVGIG (reference sequence). Trimming removed 2 bases at V and 6 bases at J, with 5 bases between. This CDR3 is built from 12 residues. The CDR3 loop is CAWSQLNSPLHF. CDR3 sequence (DNA): TGTGCCTGGAGTCAGCTTAATTCACCCCTCCACTTT.

The chain's CDR3 is CASSLTGMYNEQFF. DNA for the CDR3: TGTGCCAGCAGTCTCACAGGGATGTACAATGAGCAGTTCTTC. The chain links TRBV28 to TRBJ2-1; perhaps TRBD1 as D (6 bases). The CDR3 length is 14 residues. V lost 5 bases and J lost 4, with 12 bases in between. Germline V gene data show CDR1 as MDHEN and CDR2 as SYDVKM.

This chain uses TRBV29-1 with TRBJ2-3; 8 bases are shared with TRBD1. The CDR3 extends over 14 amino acids. Germline CDR1 and CDR2: SQVTM and ANQGSEA. V dropped 5 bases and J dropped 0; count of bases not matched to a gene: 4. This CDR3 is CSVPRTGSTDTQYF. The CDR3 DNA follows: TGCAGCGTTCCCCGGACAGGGAGCACAGATACGCAGTATTTT.

The rearrangement links TRBV5-4 to TRBJ1-5, with no clear D. The CDR3 totals 12 residues. Germline V gene data show CDR1 as SGHNT and CDR2 as YYREEE (reference sequence). V was cut by 0 bases and J by 6 bases, with 4 bases left in between. In nucleotides, the CDR3 is TGTGCCAGCAGCTTGGACAGTCAGCCCCAGCATTTT. This gives the protein CASSLDSQPQHF.

Only a few counts were recorded for this clone. The chain combines TRBV30 with TRBJ2-7, with a weak D call TRBD1 (6 bases). CDR1 GTSNPN and CDR2 SVGIG come from the germline V gene (reference sequence). Trimming took off 0 bases at V and 3 bases at J, with 15 bases between the two ends. This CDR3 region has 15 residues. The CDR3 spells CAWSVSWGLSYEQYF. For the CDR3, the DNA is TGTGCCTGGAGTGTTTCTTGGGGGCTAAGCTACGAGCAGTACTTC.

J is TRBJ1-5 and V is TRBV5-8; D might be TRBD1 (5 bases). The germline V and J ends were trimmed by 7 bases and 0 bases, with 14 bases remaining between them. CDR1 is SGHTS, CDR2 YDEGEE, per germline. The length of the CDR3 is 15 residues. The CDR3 DNA reads as TGTGCCAGCGGGGGGGAATCCTATAGCAATCAGCCCCAGCATTTT. Translating gives CASGGESYSNQPQHF.

This chain joins TRBV27 and TRBJ1-6; perhaps TRBD1 as D (5 bases). The CDR3 sequence is 15 residues long. Germline-derived CDR1 and CDR2 are MNHEY and SMNVEV (reference sequence). V lost 8 bases to trimming and J lost 9 bases, with 20 bases between them. The CDR3 region is CASRGVGVTGSPLHF. The DNA for the CDR3 is TGTGCCAGCCGGGGGGTGGGCGTTACAGGTTCACCCCTCCACTTT.

The V gene is TRBV5-1, the J gene TRBJ2-1; D perhaps matches TRBD2 (5 bases). The CDR3 loop spans 15 amino acids. The germline V and J ends were trimmed by 3 bases and 0 bases, with 10 bases remaining between them. Germline V CDR1 and CDR2: SGHRS, YFSETQ. The CDR3 sequence: CASSSTTSSYNEQFF. The CDR3 nucleotides are TGCGCCAGCAGCTCCACAACTAGCTCCTACAATGAGCAGTTCTTC.

This chain uses TRBV7-2 with TRBJ1-2; D unresolved. The germline V gene encodes CDR1 SGHTA and CDR2 FQGNSA. The V end lost 0 bases, the J end lost 6 bases, and 14 bases lay between the germline ends. The CDR3 is 15 residues long. The CDR3 bases are TGTGCCAGCAGCTTAGCGCCGGCTCTGATCGATGGCTACACCTTC. It yields the protein CASSLAPALIDGYTF.

The chain has TRBV29-1 and TRBJ2-3; unclear D gene. Per germline, CDR1 SQVTM and CDR2 ANQGSEA. The length of the CDR3 is 14 residues. V lost 3 bases, J lost 0 bases, and 10 bases lay in between. The CDR3 DNA sequence: TGCAGCGTTGATGGCATCACTAGCACAGATACGCAGTATTTT. Encoded protein: CSVDGITSTDTQYF.

V and J are TRBV7-9 and TRBJ1-2, with D hard to call. From germline, CDR1 is SEHNR and CDR2 FQNEAQ (reference sequence). V dropped 0 bases and J dropped 4 bases, with 15 bases sitting between them. CDR3 size: 16 residues. The CDR3 loop reads CASSLALGGVGYGYTF. CDR3 DNA: TGTGCCAGCAGCTTAGCGCTGGGCGGGGTGGGCTATGGCTACACCTTC.